Presented here are 4 T cell receptor beta chains from one specimen sequenced in a study of blood T cell repertoires in COVID-19. Here immunoSEQ multiplex PCR was the method, and the copy in TCRdb shows in-frame clones only, minus some. The sample yields 200,000 or so clones, around 79% seen once. Source material: peripheral blood. Receptor source: a man in his sixties with active or convalescent COVID-19.

The chain recombines TRBV24-1 with TRBJ1-1; unclear D gene. CDR1 is KGHDR and CDR2 is SFDVKD in the germline V gene. The V end lost 6 bases, the J end lost 5 bases, and 6 bases lay between the germline ends. The CDR3 is made up of 11 amino acids. CDR3 amino acids: CATSRGTEAFF. The CDR3 DNA is TGTGCCACCAGTCGGGGTACTGAAGCTTTCTTT.

This clone was found once. The V gene is TRBV10-3, the J gene TRBJ1-5; 7 bases map to TRBD1. This CDR3 is 16 amino acids long. V lost 2 bases, J lost 4 bases, and 8 bases stayed unmatched. Germline assignment: CDR1 ENHRY and CDR2 SYGVKD. CDR3 coding DNA: TGTGCCATCAGTGAGAGCACAGGGGTCATAAATCAGCCCCAGCATTTT. This gives the protein CAISESTGVINQPQHF.

This chain connects TRBV11-3 to TRBJ2-1; TRBD2 matches at 7 bases. Germline-derived CDR1 and CDR2 are SGHNT and YENEEA. V shed 5 bases, J shed 10 bases, and the junction held 11 bases outside the gene matches. The CDR3 consists of 14 residues. The CDR3 DNA reads as TGTGCCAGCAGCCGGGTGAGGGCCGGGGGGGAGCAGTTCTTC. Translated: CASSRVRAGGEQFF.

The chain joins TRBV28 to TRBJ2-5; D gene ambiguous. The CDR3 spans 13 residues. Germline V gene lookup returns CDR1 MDHEN and CDR2 SYDVKM. Trimming shortened V by 2 bases and J by 0 bases, and 4 bases separated the two germline ends. The chain's CDR3 is CASSLRDQETQYF. The CDR3 DNA is TGTGCCAGCAGTTTACGAGACCAAGAGACCCAGTACTTC.